These T cell receptor beta chains were read from a single sample in a study of blood T cell repertoires in COVID-19. Profiling relied on immunoSEQ multiplex PCR, and the TCRdb table lists in-frame clones only, not all of them. This table holds about 240,000 clones, roughly nine tenths found once. Sequencing was carried out using peripheral blood. These TCRs come from a man aged 60 to 69 with acute or convalescent COVID-19. Each CDR3 is given with its conserved first and last residue. Fields, in order: V gene, J gene, clone size, D gene, CDR3 DNA, CDR3 protein. D genes are given only for firm matches. Some rows mark clone size as missing; the rest say once, few, many or name a class of expanded clone.

V: TRBV18
J: TRBJ1-6
size: once
D: TRBD1
DNA: TGTGCCAGCTCACCACGTGTCTTGGTGGGACAGGTTCTCTATAATTCACCCCTCCACTTT
CDR3: CASSPRVLVGQVLYNSPLHF

V: TRBV28
J: TRBJ2-4
size: -
D: TRBD1
DNA: TGTGCCAGCAGTGGAGGGGGACAGGGGGGAAACATTCAGTACTTC
CDR3: CASSGGGQGGNIQYF

V: TRBV5-1
J: TRBJ2-7
size: -
D: TRBD1
DNA: TGCGCCAGCAGCTTGCCATCCGGGACAGCCTACGAGCAGTACTTC
CDR3: CASSLPSGTAYEQYF

V: TRBV28
J: TRBJ1-1
size: -
D: -
DNA: TGTGCCAGCAGTGCGAATTTGGGGAAGCGGGCTTTCTTT
CDR3: CASSANLGKRAFF

V: TRBV2
J: TRBJ2-5
size: -
D: -
DNA: TGTGCCAGCAGCCTAGAGACCCAGTACTTC
CDR3: CASSLETQYF

V: TRBV9
J: TRBJ2-7
size: -
D: -
DNA: TGTGCCAGCAGCGTAGAGCCTTCCTACGAGCAGTACTTC
CDR3: CASSVEPSYEQYF

V: TRBV19
J: TRBJ2-5
size: -
D: TRBD2
DNA: TGTGCCAGTAGTCAACCGGGACTAGGAGGAGAGACCCAGTACTTC
CDR3: CASSQPGLGGETQYF

V: TRBV27
J: TRBJ2-2
size: -
D: -
DNA: TGTGCCAGCAAAGAGGGGGCGAACACCGGGGAGCTGTTTTTT
CDR3: CASKEGANTGELFF

V: TRBV4-1
J: TRBJ2-7
size: -
D: -
DNA: TGCGCCAGCAGCCAAGTACTCAGCAGGACACCCTACGAGCAGTACTTC
CDR3: CASSQVLSRTPYEQYF

V: TRBV5-4
J: TRBJ2-1
size: -
D: TRBD1
DNA: TGTGCCAGCAGGAAGGGACAGGGAAGCTCCTACAATGAGCAGTTCTTC
CDR3: CASRKGQGSSYNEQFF

V: TRBV7-3
J: TRBJ2-1
size: -
D: -
DNA: TGTGCCAGCAGCCGGGATTCCGCGGAGCAGTTCTTC
CDR3: CASSRDSAEQFF

V: TRBV25-1
J: TRBJ2-7
size: -
D: TRBD1
DNA: TGTGCCAGCAGTGCTCCACCGGGACAGGGGTACGAGCAGTACTTC
CDR3: CASSAPPGQGYEQYF

V: TRBV27
J: TRBJ2-7
size: -
D: TRBD1
DNA: TGTGCCAGCAGTTCAACGACAGGGAAGGCTTACGAGCAGTACTTC
CDR3: CASSSTTGKAYEQYF

V: TRBV28
J: TRBJ2-1
size: -
D: TRBD2
DNA: TGTGCCAGCAGTCTGTCAACCGGGACTAGCCCCTACAATGAGCAGTTCTTC
CDR3: CASSLSTGTSPYNEQFF

V: TRBV29-1
J: TRBJ2-1
size: once
D: -
DNA: TGCAGCGTTGATTCGATTGATAGAGGGGAGCAGTTCTTC
CDR3: CSVDSIDRGEQFF

V: TRBV5-1
J: TRBJ2-7
size: once
D: TRBD2
DNA: TGCGCCAGCAGCTTATTAGCGGGATCAAACTACGAGCAGTACTTC
CDR3: CASSLLAGSNYEQYF

V: TRBV9
J: TRBJ2-7
size: -
D: TRBD1
DNA: TGTGCCAGCAGCAAGACCGGGACAGGGGCGGACGAGCAGTACTTC
CDR3: CASSKTGTGADEQYF

V: TRBV11-3
J: TRBJ2-7
size: -
D: -
DNA: TGTGCCAGCAGCTTAGGGGCCACCTACGAGCAGTACTTC
CDR3: CASSLGATYEQYF

V: TRBV10-3
J: TRBJ2-7
size: -
D: TRBD1
DNA: TGTGCCATCAGGGAGACAGGGTCTACCCCCTACGAGCAGTACTTC
CDR3: CAIRETGSTPYEQYF

V: TRBV6-1
J: TRBJ2-3
size: -
D: TRBD2
DNA: TGTGCCAGCAGTGAAGGACTAGCGCGCACAGATACGCAGTATTTT
CDR3: CASSEGLARTDTQYF

V: TRBV2
J: TRBJ2-1
size: -
D: TRBD2
DNA: TGTGCCAGCAGTGAAAGTCGGGGAGTCAGCGGGAGGTACAATGAGCAGTTCTTC
CDR3: CASSESRGVSGRYNEQFF

V: TRBV4-3
J: TRBJ1-2
size: -
D: TRBD1
DNA: TGCGCCAGCAGCCCAGGGGGCCGCTATACGGATGGCTACACCTTC
CDR3: CASSPGGRYTDGYTF

V: TRBV28
J: TRBJ2-3
size: -
D: TRBD2
DNA: TGTGCCAGCAGCCAGGGGGGACTAGCGGGACGAACAGATACGCAGTATTTT
CDR3: CASSQGGLAGRTDTQYF

V: TRBV18
J: TRBJ1-3
size: -
D: -
DNA: TGTGCCAGCTCACCAGGAGAGTCTGGAAACACCATATATTTT
CDR3: CASSPGESGNTIYF

V: TRBV2
J: TRBJ1-2
size: -
D: TRBD1
DNA: TGTGCCAGCAGGCCGAGACAGGGCGGGGGCTACACCTTC
CDR3: CASRPRQGGGYTF

V: TRBV7-9
J: TRBJ2-7
size: -
D: TRBD2
DNA: TGTGCCAGCAGCTTATCCAGCGGGAAGCTCGGCGAGCAGTACTTC
CDR3: CASSLSSGKLGEQYF

V: TRBV4-2
J: TRBJ2-3
size: -
D: TRBD1
DNA: TGTGCCAGCAGCCCCGGGACAGGGGACACAGATACGCAGTATTTT
CDR3: CASSPGTGDTDTQYF

V: TRBV14
J: TRBJ2-7
size: -
D: TRBD2
DNA: TGTGCCAGCAGCTATGAGGGACTAGCGGGAGTCGAGCAGTACTTC
CDR3: CASSYEGLAGVEQYF

V: TRBV7-6
J: TRBJ1-6
size: -
D: TRBD1
DNA: TGTGCCAGCAGCTTAGTGGGGGACAGGCAAAATTCACCCCTCCACTTT
CDR3: CASSLVGDRQNSPLHF

V: TRBV11-2
J: TRBJ2-7
size: -
D: -
DNA: TGTGCCAGCAGCTTAGATCAGTCAGTCAGCTCCTACGAGCAGTACTTC
CDR3: CASSLDQSVSSYEQYF

V: TRBV3-1/TRBV3-2
J: TRBJ2-7
size: once
D: TRBD1
DNA: TGTGCCAGCAGCCCGAGACAGGGTCGACCCTACGAGCAGTACTTC
CDR3: CASSPRQGRPYEQYF

V: TRBV7-9
J: TRBJ1-1
size: -
D: TRBD1
DNA: TGTGCCAGCAGTCGACAGGGAACCCCGTCGGGCACTGAAGCTTTCTTT
CDR3: CASSRQGTPSGTEAFF

V: TRBV9
J: TRBJ1-6
size: -
D: -
DNA: TGTGCCAGCAGCGCGAATACAGGGATTTCACCCCTCCACTTT
CDR3: CASSANTGISPLHF

V: TRBV28
J: TRBJ1-4
size: -
D: TRBD1
DNA: TGTGCCAGCAGTTCTCCCGGGACAGCCGAATCTAATGAAAAACTGTTTTTT
CDR3: CASSSPGTAESNEKLFF

V: TRBV7-8
J: TRBJ1-5
size: -
D: -
DNA: TGTGCCAGCAGCTTATCGGCGGGCCTAGACAATCAGCCCCAGCATTTT
CDR3: CASSLSAGLDNQPQHF

V: TRBV5-1
J: TRBJ2-1
size: -
D: TRBD2
DNA: TGCGCCAGCAGCTTGGATACTAGCGGGAGTTTCCATGAGCAGTTCTTC
CDR3: CASSLDTSGSFHEQFF

V: TRBV7-9
J: TRBJ2-2
size: -
D: -
DNA: TGTGCCAGCAGCTTAGCGGGACACCTTGGGACCGGGGAGCTGTTTTTT
CDR3: CASSLAGHLGTGELFF

V: TRBV30
J: TRBJ1-4
size: -
D: -
DNA: TGTGCCTGGAAACTCGGGGACTACGGAAAACTGTTTTTT
CDR3: CAWKLGDYGKLFF

V: TRBV28
J: TRBJ2-1
size: -
D: TRBD2
DNA: TGTGCCAGCAGCCCAGCGGGAGGCCCCAATGAGCAGTTCTTC
CDR3: CASSPAGGPNEQFF

V: TRBV6-6
J: TRBJ2-7
size: few
D: TRBD1
DNA: TGTGCCAGCGAGAGGGACAGACGGGCCGAGCAGTACTTC
CDR3: CASERDRRAEQYF

V: TRBV11-2
J: TRBJ2-1
size: -
D: TRBD2
DNA: TGTGCCAGCAGCGCCGGACTAGCGGGGACCTACAATGAGCAGTTCTTC
CDR3: CASSAGLAGTYNEQFF